These T cell receptor beta chains were read from a single sample in a study of cytomegalovirus exposure and HLA in healthy donors. Clones were sequenced by immunoSEQ multiplex PCR, and TCRdb holds only the in-frame ones, with some missing. The table shows 65,000 to 75,000 clones, with about two thirds occurring only once. The sample consisted of PBMCs. All receptors derive from a man aged 40-55 years in good health and CMV-seropositive. CDR3s include the opening cysteine and the closing phenylalanine or tryptophan. A D gene is named only where the DNA matches it firmly. Clone size appears in some rows only: once, few, many, or a class for an expanded clone.

v_call	d_call	j_call	clone_size	cdr3_length	cdr3_nt	cdr3_aa
TRBV4-2	TRBD2	TRBJ2-3	-	17	TGTGCCAGCAGCCAAGTATGGTCCCTAGCGGTTCGAGATACGCAGTATTTT	CASSQVWSLAVRDTQYF
TRBV5-1	TRBD1	TRBJ1-2	-	15	TGCGCCAGCAGCCTCCGGACAGGGCCTAACTATGGCTACACCTTC	CASSLRTGPNYGYTF
TRBV4-3	TRBD1	TRBJ1-2	-	14	TGCGCCAGCAGCATCGGACAGGGGGCACGTCGCTACACCTTC	CASSIGQGARRYTF
TRBV4-2	TRBD2	TRBJ2-1	-	15	TGTGCCAGCAGCCAAGACGGCGGGGGGTACAATGAGCAGTTCTTC	CASSQDGGGYNEQFF
TRBV2	TRBD2	TRBJ2-1	-	14	TGTGCCAGCAGCCCCCCCCTGGCCGGGAGGGAGCAGTTCTTC	CASSPPLAGREQFF
TRBV29-1	TRBD2	TRBJ2-2	-	17	TGCAGCGTTGGCGGGCTAGCGGGAGGGCCCAACACCGGGGAGCTGTTTTTT	CSVGGLAGGPNTGELFF
TRBV11-2	-	TRBJ1-5	-	14	TGTGCCAGCAGCTTAGGTTCGGGCAATCAGCCCCAGCATTTT	CASSLGSGNQPQHF
TRBV4-3	-	TRBJ1-6	few	13	TGCGCCAGCAGCCAGACACGTAATTCACCCCTCCACTTT	CASSQTRNSPLHF
TRBV4-2	-	TRBJ1-6	-	13	TGTGCCAGCAGCCAAGATAGTCAATCACCCCTCCACTTT	CASSQDSQSPLHF
TRBV2	TRBD1	TRBJ1-1	-	13	TGTGCCAGCGGACCGGGACAGAGGACTGAAGCTTTCTTT	CASGPGQRTEAFF
TRBV6-6	-	TRBJ1-3	-	15	TGTGCCAGCAGTCGGACGGGGTATACTGGAAACACCATATATTTT	CASSRTGYTGNTIYF
TRBV21-1	-	TRBJ1-1	-	15	TGTGCCAGCAGCAAAACACGGGTAGCAGTCTCTGAAGCTTTCTTT	CASSKTRVAVSEAFF
TRBV27	-	TRBJ1-5	-	16	TGTGCCAGCAGTTCCCTCCCGATGACGGGTAATCAGCCCCAGCATTTT	CASSSLPMTGNQPQHF
TRBV10-3	-	TRBJ1-6	few	13	TGTGCCATCAGTGACAGGGATGGATCACCCCTCCACTTT	CAISDRDGSPLHF
TRBV5-4	TRBD1	TRBJ2-5	-	15	TGTGCCAGCAGCTTGGCCGTCAGGGGGCGGGAGACCCAGTACTTC	CASSLAVRGRETQYF
TRBV7-2	TRBD2	TRBJ2-3	-	18	TGTGCCAGCAGCTCGCCAGTACTAGCGGGGGGGCTTGGAGATACGCAGTATTTT	CASSSPVLAGGLGDTQYF
TRBV4-1	TRBD1	TRBJ1-4	-	16	TGCGCCAGCAGCCAGACGCCGGGACAGGGGGGTGAAAAACTGTTTTTT	CASSQTPGQGGEKLFF
TRBV18	-	TRBJ2-1	-	15	TGTGCCAGCTCACCCGTGGGGCCCAGATACAATGAGCAGTTCTTC	CASSPVGPRYNEQFF
TRBV6-4	TRBD2	TRBJ2-1	-	14	TGTGCCAGCAGTGCTAGCGGGGGGGCGGGTGAGCAGTTCTTC	CASSASGGAGEQFF
TRBV2	-	TRBJ2-3	-	14	TGTGCCAGCACCCGACAGATGAGCACAGATACGCAGTATTTT	CASTRQMSTDTQYF
TRBV11-2	TRBD2	TRBJ2-1	once	18	TGTGCCAGCAGCTCTTCACTCGGACTAGCGGCCTCCTACAATGAGCAGTTCTTC	CASSSSLGLAASYNEQFF
TRBV19	-	TRBJ1-4	-	14	TGTGCCAGTAGTTCGACGGGGGGGAATGAAAAACTGTTTTTT	CASSSTGGNEKLFF